One sample yielded the 12 T cell receptor beta chains listed below, sequenced in a study of CD8 T cells in ankylosing spondylitis. TCRdb re-derived calls from the 5' RACE reads in MiXCR, one entry per CDR3 protein. The table includes about 280,000 distinct CDR3 sequences, 20% detected once. The material sequenced was blood, either unsorted or a sorted T cell fraction (not recorded which). The source is a male donor with ankylosing spondylitis or in good health (not recorded which).

At least ten counts were recorded for this clonotype. The rearrangement uses TRBV5-1 and TRBJ1-1; perhaps TRBD1 as D (5 bases). CDR3 size: 13 residues. The V and J ends lost 1 base and 4 bases respectively, with 8 bases between them. Per germline, CDR1 SGHRS and CDR2 YFSETQ. The CDR3 loop reads CASSLQGVTEAFF. CDR3 nucleotide sequence: TGCGCCAGCAGCTTGCAGGGCGTCACTGAAGCTTTCTTT.

This clonotype was observed a few times. J is TRBJ1-1 and V is TRBV28, with 9 positions matching TRBD1. This CDR3 is 18 amino acids long. The V gene's germline CDR1 is MDHEN and CDR2 SYDVKM. Trimming took 5 bases from V and 0 from J; bases not matched to a gene: 13. CDR3 nucleotides: TGTGCCAGCAGTCCGCCGAGCGGGACAGGGTTAATGAACACTGAAGCTTTCTTT. Protein: CASSPPSGTGLMNTEAFF.

This clonotype occurred many times. This sequence joins TRBV20-1 and TRBJ2-1, with TRBD2 matching 14 bases. This CDR3 is built from 14 residues. Germline V gene data show CDR1 as DFQATT and CDR2 as SNEGSKA (reference sequence). Trimming cost V 5 bases and J 9 bases; bases outside gene matches: 6. The CDR3 sequence: CSADRTSGGSEQFF. The CDR3 coding sequence is TGCAGTGCTGACCGGACTAGCGGGGGGTCTGAGCAGTTCTTC.

The V and J genes are TRBV5-1 and TRBJ2-5; D remains unclear. CDR3 length equals 12 residues. Germline V gene data show CDR1 as SGHRS and CDR2 as YFSETQ. V was clipped by 0 bases and J by 9 bases, with 9 bases between them. CDR3 sequence: CASSLAGQAQYF. CDR3 sequence (DNA): TGCGCCAGCAGCTTGGCCGGGCAGGCCCAGTACTTC.

This chain connects TRBV9 to TRBJ2-2; tentatively, D is TRBD2 (5 bases). The germline V gene has CDR1 SGDLS and CDR2 YYNGEE. This CDR3 spans 14 amino acids. The V end was cut by 2 bases, the J end by 4 bases, with 9 bases between. The CDR3 sequence is CASSVEGFTGELFF. As DNA, the CDR3 is TGTGCCAGCAGCGTCGAGGGATTCACCGGGGAGCTGTTTTTT.

The chain couples TRBV10-3 to TRBJ2-3; 7 nucleotides align to TRBD1. The CDR3 has 17 residues. Germline V gene sequence: CDR1 ENHRY, CDR2 SYGVKD. V was pared by 0 bases and J by 3 bases, with 9 bases of the junction left unmatched. The CDR3, as DNA: TGTGCCATCAGTGAGTCTCCAGGGGGAACGGGGACAGATACGCAGTATTTT. Its protein is CAISESPGGTGTDTQYF.

The J gene is TRBJ2-1, the V gene TRBV28; 10 nucleotides line up with TRBD2. Germline V gene data show CDR1 as MDHEN and CDR2 as SYDVKM. Losses at the gene ends were 5 bases for V and 5 bases for J; bases not matched to a gene: 6. This CDR3 is built from 15 residues. The CDR3 sequence: CASSPSGRSHNEQFF. CDR3 bases: TGTGCCAGCAGTCCTAGCGGGAGATCCCACAATGAGCAGTTCTTC.

This clonotype has only a few counts. This chain connects TRBV24-1 to TRBJ2-1; 9 bases align to TRBD2. V lost 4 bases to trimming and J lost 7 bases; unmatched junction nucleotides: 10. In germline, CDR1 is KGHDR, CDR2 SFDVKD. CDR3 length: 16 amino acids. CDR3 sequence reads: CATSDPKAGGLNEQFF. The CDR3 DNA is TGTGCCACCAGTGACCCCAAAGCGGGAGGATTAAATGAGCAGTTCTTC.

The chain employs TRBV20-1 and TRBJ2-3, with 10 positions matching TRBD2. The length of the CDR3 is 19 residues. Germline loops: CDR1 DFQATT, CDR2 SNEGSKA (reference sequence). Trimming at V came to 0 bases and at J to 1 base, leaving 13 bases not matched to a gene. Here the CDR3 reads CSARDFSSGSPMGTDTQYF. The CDR3 nucleotides are TGCAGTGCTAGAGATTTTTCTAGCGGGAGCCCCATGGGCACAGATACGCAGTATTTT.

The gene calls are TRBV29-1 and TRBJ2-3; D ambiguous. CDR1 is SQVTM, CDR2 ANQGSEA, per germline. V was clipped by 2 bases and J by 9 bases, with 9 bases between them. The CDR3 totals 11 residues. This CDR3 is CSVEFGKTQYF. In DNA form, the CDR3 reads TGCAGCGTTGAATTTGGCAAAACGCAGTATTTT.

This clonotype was observed a few times. The chain recombines TRBV9 with TRBJ1-1; D is ambiguous. Trimming stripped 5 bases from V and 3 bases from J, with 14 bases between. Germline V lookup: CDR1 SGDLS, CDR2 YYNGEE. The CDR3 is 14 amino acids. The CDR3 here is CASRAGVRDTEAFF. CDR3 in DNA: TGTGCCAGCAGAGCAGGCGTTCGGGACACTGAAGCTTTCTTT.

This clonotype occurred a few times. V is TRBV24-1 and J is TRBJ2-1, with D perhaps matching TRBD2 (6 bases). CDR1 KGHDR and CDR2 SFDVKD come from the germline V gene. The CDR3 loop spans 12 amino acids. Trimming stripped 7 bases from V and 8 bases from J, with 11 bases between. The chain's CDR3 is CATSGGYDEQFF. The CDR3 DNA reads as TGTGCCACCAGCGGGGGATACGATGAGCAGTTCTTC.